The clone carrying this T cell receptor beta chain was seen once. This entry is derived from a study of somatic mutations in cytotoxic T cells in rheumatoid arthritis. Per germline, CDR1 SGHVS and CDR2 FQNEAQ. This CDR3 region has 14 residues. The junction had 1 base not matched to a gene; V was cut back by 3 bases and J by 0 bases. TCRdb's copy holds only in-frame clones and misses some; the assay was immunoSEQ multiplex PCR. This sample carries roughly 3,200 clones, 65% to 85% of them seen once, and the ten largest clones take less than 15%. The TCR sequence derives from a woman in her forties or fifties with rheumatoid arthritis. The gene calls are TRBV7-8 and TRBJ2-7, with 8 bases matching TRBD1. The specimen was CD8+ T cells sorted from blood. This chain's CDR3 is CASSFDRGSYEQYF. CDR3 sequence (DNA): TGTGCCAGCAGCTTCGACAGGGGCTCCTACGAGCAGTACTTC. Looking up the rest from reference TRBV7-8 and TRBJ2-7 gives the full variable domain: GAGVSQSPRYKVAKRGQDVALRCDPISGHVSLFWYQQALGQGPEFLTYFQNEAQLDKSGLPSDRFFAERPEGSVSTLKIQRTQQEDSAVYLCASSFDRGSYEQYFGPGTRLTVT.